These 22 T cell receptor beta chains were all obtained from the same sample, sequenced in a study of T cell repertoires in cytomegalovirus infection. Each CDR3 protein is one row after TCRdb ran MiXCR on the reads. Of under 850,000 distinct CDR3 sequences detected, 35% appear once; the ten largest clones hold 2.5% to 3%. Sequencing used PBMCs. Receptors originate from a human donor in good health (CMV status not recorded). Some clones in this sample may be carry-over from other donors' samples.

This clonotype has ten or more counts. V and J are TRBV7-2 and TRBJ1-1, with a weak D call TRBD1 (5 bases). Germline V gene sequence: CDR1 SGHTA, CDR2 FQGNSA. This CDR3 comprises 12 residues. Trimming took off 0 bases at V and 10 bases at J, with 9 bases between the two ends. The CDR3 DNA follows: TGTGCCAGCAGCTTAGCGCCCGGGGGAGCTTTCTTT. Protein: CASSLAPGGAFF.

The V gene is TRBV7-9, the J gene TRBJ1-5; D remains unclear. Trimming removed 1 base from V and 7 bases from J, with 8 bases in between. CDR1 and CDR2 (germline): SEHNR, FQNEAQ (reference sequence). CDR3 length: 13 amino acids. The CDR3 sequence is CASSLVRGQPQHF. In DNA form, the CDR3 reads TGTGCCAGCAGCTTAGTTCGGGGACAGCCCCAGCATTTT.

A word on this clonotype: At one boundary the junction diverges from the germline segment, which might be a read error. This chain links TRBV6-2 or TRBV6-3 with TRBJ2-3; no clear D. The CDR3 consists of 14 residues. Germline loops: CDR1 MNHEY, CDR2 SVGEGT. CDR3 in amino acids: CASSYSRVTETQYF. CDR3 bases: TGTGCCAGCAGTTACTCGCGCGTCACAGAAACGCAGTATTTT.

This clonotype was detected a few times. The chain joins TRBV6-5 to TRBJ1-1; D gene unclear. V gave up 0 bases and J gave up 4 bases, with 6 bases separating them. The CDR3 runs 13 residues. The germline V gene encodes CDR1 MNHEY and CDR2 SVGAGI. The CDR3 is CASSYSPGTEAFF. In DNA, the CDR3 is TGTGCCAGCAGTTACTCGCCGGGCACTGAAGCTTTCTTT.

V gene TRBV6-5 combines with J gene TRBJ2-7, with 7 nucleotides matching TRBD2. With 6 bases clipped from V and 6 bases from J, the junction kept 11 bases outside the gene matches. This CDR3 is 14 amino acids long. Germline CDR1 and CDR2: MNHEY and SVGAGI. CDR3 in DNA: TGTGCCAGCAGAGGGACTAATCCGTTCCGCGAGCAGTACTTC. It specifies CASRGTNPFREQYF.

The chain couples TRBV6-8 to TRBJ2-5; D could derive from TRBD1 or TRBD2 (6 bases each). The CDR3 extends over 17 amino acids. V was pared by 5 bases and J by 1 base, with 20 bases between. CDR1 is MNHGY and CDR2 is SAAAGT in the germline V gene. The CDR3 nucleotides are TGTGCCAGCAGTGCCGAAGGGGGGTCAGAACTCCAAGAGACCCAGTACTTC. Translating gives CASSAEGGSELQETQYF.

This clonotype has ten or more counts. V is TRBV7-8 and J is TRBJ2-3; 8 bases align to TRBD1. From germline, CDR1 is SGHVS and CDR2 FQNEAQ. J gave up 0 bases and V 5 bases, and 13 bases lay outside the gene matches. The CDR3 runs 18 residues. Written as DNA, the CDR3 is TGTGCCAGCAGCCCGAGATTTGTGGGGACAGGAAGCACAGATACGCAGTATTTT. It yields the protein CASSPRFVGTGSTDTQYF.

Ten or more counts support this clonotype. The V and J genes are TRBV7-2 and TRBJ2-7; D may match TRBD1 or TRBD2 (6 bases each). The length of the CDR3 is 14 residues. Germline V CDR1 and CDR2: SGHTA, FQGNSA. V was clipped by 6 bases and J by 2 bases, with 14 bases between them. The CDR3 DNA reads TGTGCCAGCAGTCCCCCGGGGGCCCCCTACGAGCAGTACTTC. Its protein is CASSPPGAPYEQYF.

The CDR3 protein is CASSLRVAPQETQYF. CDR3 nucleotide sequence: TGCGCCAGCAGCTTGCGGGTTGCACCCCAAGAGACCCAGTACTTC. The chain couples TRBV5-1 to TRBJ2-5, with no clear D. The CDR3 is 15 amino acids. Per the germline V gene, CDR1 is SGHRS and CDR2 is YFSETQ. Trimming shortened V by 1 base and J by 1 base, and 11 bases separated the two germline ends. Supplemented by reference TRBV5-1 and TRBJ2-5, the full variable domain reads KAGVTQTPRYLIKTRGQQVTLSCSPISGHRSVSWYQQTPGQGLQFLFEYFSETQRNKGNFPGRFSGRQFSNSRSEMNVSTLELGDSALYLCASSLRVAPQETQYFGPGTRLLVL.

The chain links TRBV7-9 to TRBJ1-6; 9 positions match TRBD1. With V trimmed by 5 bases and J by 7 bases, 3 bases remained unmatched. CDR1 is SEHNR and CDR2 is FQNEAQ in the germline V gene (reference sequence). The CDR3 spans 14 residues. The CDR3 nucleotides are TGTGCCAGCAGCACGGGACAGGGAAATTCACCCCTCCACTTT. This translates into CASSTGQGNSPLHF.

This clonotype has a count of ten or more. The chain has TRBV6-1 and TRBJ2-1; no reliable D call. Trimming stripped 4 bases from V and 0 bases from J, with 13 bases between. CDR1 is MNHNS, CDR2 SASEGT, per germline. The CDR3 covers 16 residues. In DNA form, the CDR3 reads TGTGCCAGCAGTGCCCTACAAGGACGCTCCTACAATGAGCAGTTCTTC. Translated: CASSALQGRSYNEQFF.

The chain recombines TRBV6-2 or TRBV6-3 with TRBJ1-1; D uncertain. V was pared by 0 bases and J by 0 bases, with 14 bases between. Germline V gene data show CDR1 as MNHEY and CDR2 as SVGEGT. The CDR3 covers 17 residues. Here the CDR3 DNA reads TGTGCCAGCAGTTACTCGCGCGTGGGAACAATGAACACTGAAGCTTTCTTT. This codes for CASSYSRVGTMNTEAFF.

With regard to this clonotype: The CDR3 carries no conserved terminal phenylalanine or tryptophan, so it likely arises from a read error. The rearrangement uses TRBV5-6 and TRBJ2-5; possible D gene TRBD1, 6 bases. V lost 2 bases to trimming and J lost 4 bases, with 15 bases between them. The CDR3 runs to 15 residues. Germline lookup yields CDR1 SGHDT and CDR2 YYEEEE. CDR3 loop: CASSFIFGQRETQYL. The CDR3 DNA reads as TGTGCCAGCAGCTTTATCTTCGGACAGAGAGAGACCCAGTACTTA.

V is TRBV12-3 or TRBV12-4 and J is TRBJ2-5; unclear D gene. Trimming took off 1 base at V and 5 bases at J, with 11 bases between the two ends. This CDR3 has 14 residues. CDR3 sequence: CASSLGVSKETQYF. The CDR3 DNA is TGTGCCAGCAGTTTAGGTGTATCCAAGGAGACCCAGTACTTC.

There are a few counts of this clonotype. CDR3 in amino acids: CAISRLADKDYNEQFF. The CDR3 DNA follows: TGTGCCATCAGTAGATTAGCGGATAAAGACTACAATGAGCAGTTCTTC. The gene calls are TRBV10-3 and TRBJ2-1; TRBD2 might be the D (6 bases). CDR1 and CDR2 from the germline V gene are ENHRY and SYGVKD. V lost 5 bases and J 3 bases, leaving 17 bases between the germline ends. The CDR3 has 16 residues.

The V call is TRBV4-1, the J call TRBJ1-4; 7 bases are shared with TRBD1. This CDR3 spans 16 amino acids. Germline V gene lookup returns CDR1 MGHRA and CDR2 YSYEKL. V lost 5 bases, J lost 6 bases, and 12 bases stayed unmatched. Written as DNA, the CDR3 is TGCGCCAGCAGCTCCCATGGGGGACAGATGGATGAAAAACTGTTTTTT. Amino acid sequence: CASSSHGGQMDEKLFF.

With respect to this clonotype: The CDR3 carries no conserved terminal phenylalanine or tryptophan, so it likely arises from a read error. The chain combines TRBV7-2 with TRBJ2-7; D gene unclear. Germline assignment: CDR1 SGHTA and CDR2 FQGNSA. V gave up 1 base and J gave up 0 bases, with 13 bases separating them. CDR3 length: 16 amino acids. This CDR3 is CASSLDLGRSSYEQYN. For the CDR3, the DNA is TGTGCCAGCAGCTTAGACCTCGGACGGAGCTCCTACGAGCAGTACAAC.

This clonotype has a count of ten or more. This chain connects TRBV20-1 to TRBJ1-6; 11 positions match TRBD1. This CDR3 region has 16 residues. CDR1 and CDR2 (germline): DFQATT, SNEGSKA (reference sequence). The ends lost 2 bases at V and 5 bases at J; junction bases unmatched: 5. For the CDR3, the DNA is TGCAGTGCTAGACCCGGGACAGGGGGAAATAATTCACCCCTCCACTTT. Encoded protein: CSARPGTGGNNSPLHF.

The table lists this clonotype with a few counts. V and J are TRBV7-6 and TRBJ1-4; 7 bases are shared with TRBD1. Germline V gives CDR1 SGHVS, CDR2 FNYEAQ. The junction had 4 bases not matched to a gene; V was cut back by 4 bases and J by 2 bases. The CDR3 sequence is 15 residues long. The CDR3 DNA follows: TGTGCCAGCAGCTCGAAGACAGGGACTAATGAAAAACTGTTTTTT. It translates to CASSSKTGTNEKLFF.

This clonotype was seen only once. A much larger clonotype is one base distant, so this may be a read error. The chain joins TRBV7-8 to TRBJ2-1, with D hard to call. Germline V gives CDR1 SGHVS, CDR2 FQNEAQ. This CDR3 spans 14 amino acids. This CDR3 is CASSLDHGYNEHFF. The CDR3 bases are TGTGCCAGCAGCCTAGATCACGGATACAATGAGCATTTCTTC.

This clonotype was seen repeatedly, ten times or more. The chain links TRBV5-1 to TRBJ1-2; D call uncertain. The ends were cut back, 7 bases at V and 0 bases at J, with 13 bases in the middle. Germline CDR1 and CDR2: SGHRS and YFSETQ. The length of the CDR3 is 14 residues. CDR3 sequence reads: CASATEIANYGYTF. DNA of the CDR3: TGCGCCAGCGCCACAGAAATTGCTAACTATGGCTACACCTTC.

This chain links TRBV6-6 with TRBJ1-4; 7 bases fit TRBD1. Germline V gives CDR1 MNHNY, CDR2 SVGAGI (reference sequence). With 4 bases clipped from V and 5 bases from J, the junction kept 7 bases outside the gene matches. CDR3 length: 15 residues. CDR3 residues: CASSSIGTENEKLFF. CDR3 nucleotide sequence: TGTGCCAGCAGTTCCATTGGGACAGAGAATGAAAAACTGTTTTTT.